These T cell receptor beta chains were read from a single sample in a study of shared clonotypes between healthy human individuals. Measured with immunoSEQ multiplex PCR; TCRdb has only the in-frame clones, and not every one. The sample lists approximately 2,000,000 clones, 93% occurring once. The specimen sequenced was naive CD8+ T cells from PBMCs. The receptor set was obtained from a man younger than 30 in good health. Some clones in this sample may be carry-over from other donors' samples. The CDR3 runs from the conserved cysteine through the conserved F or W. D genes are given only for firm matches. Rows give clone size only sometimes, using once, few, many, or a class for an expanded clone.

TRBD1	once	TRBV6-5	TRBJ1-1	CASSYTRQGMNTEAFF	TGTGCCAGCAGTTACACAAGACAGGGAATGAACACTGAAGCTTTCTTT
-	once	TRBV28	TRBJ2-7	CASSPPSTGNEQYF	TGTGCCAGCAGCCCCCCATCGACAGGTAACGAGCAGTACTTC
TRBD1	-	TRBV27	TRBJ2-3	CASTPPGQGLSDTQYF	TGTGCCAGCACTCCCCCGGGACAGGGATTGTCAGATACGCAGTATTTT
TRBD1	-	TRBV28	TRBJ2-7	CASSYGTGYSYEQYF	TGTGCCAGCAGTTATGGGACAGGGTATTCCTACGAGCAGTACTTC
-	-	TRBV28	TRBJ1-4	CASSSRGIEKLFF	TGTGCCAGCAGTTCCCGGGGGATTGAAAAACTGTTTTTT
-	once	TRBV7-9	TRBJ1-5	CASSLEVKDRRQPQHF	TGTGCCAGCAGCTTAGAGGTTAAAGACAGGCGTCAGCCCCAGCATTTT
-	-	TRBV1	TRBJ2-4	CTSSPPTSGPDLAKNIQYF	TGCACCAGCAGCCCTCCGACTAGCGGGCCCGACCTGGCCAAAAACATTCAGTACTTC
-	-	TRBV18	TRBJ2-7	CASSSQTTYEQYF	TGTGCCAGCTCATCGCAAACCACCTACGAGCAGTACTTC
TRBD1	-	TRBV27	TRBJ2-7	CASSPSTGETPYEQYF	TGTGCCAGCAGTCCCTCGACAGGGGAGACCCCCTACGAGCAGTACTTC
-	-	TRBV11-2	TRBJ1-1	CASSSRKHVGTEAFF	TGTGCCAGCAGCTCCCGAAAGCACGTCGGGACTGAAGCTTTCTTT
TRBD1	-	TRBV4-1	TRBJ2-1	CASSREPGTGGYNEQFF	TGCGCCAGCAGCCGAGAACCAGGGACAGGGGGCTACAATGAGCAGTTCTTC
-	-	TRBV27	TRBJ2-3	CASSLWPETSTDTQYF	TGTGCCAGCAGTTTATGGCCCGAGACTAGCACAGATACGCAGTATTTT
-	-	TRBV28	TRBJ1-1	CASSSPREMGGEAFF	TGTGCCAGCAGTTCTCCGCGGGAGATGGGAGGTGAAGCTTTCTTT
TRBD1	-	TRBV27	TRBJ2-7	CASNDRGGVTEQYF	TGTGCCAGCAACGACAGGGGAGGAGTAACCGAGCAGTACTTC
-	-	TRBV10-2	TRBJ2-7	CASSDSRPDEQYF	TGCGCCAGCAGTGACAGTAGGCCCGACGAGCAGTACTTC
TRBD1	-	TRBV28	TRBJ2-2	CASMTGGAGELFF	TGTGCCAGCATGACAGGGGGCGCCGGGGAGCTGTTTTTT
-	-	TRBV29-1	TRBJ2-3	CSALGGGDTDTQYF	TGCAGCGCCCTAGGAGGCGGTGACACAGATACGCAGTATTTT
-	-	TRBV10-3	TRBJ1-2	CAQTLYYGYTF	TGTGCCCAAACCCTCTACTATGGCTACACCTTC
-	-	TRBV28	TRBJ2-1	CASSLSLVSSYNEQFF	TGTGCCAGCAGTTTATCTCTAGTGAGCTCCTACAATGAGCAGTTCTTC
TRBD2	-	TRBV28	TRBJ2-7	CASSLEGLLTSGSPNSYEQYF	TGTGCCAGCAGTTTGGAGGGGCTTTTGACTAGCGGGAGTCCTAACTCCTACGAGCAGTACTTC
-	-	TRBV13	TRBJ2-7	CASSLDRGYEQYF	TGTGCCAGCAGCTTAGATCGGGGGTACGAGCAGTACTTC
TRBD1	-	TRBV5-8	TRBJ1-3	CASSLKQGVSGNTIYF	TGTGCCAGCAGCTTGAAACAGGGGGTTTCTGGAAACACCATATATTTT
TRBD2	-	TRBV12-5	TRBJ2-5	CASGLNGGRETQYF	TGTGCTAGTGGTTTGAACGGGGGGAGAGAGACCCAGTACTTC
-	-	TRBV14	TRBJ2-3	CASSQGYGLYTQYF	TGTGCCAGCAGCCAAGGTTACGGACTGTATACGCAGTATTTT
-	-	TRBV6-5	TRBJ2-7	CASSYSRTGYEQYF	TGTGCCAGCAGTTACTCGAGGACGGGCTACGAGCAGTACTTC
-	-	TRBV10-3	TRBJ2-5	CAISDSVGDQETQYF	TGTGCCATCAGTGACTCGGTGGGGGACCAAGAGACCCAGTACTTC
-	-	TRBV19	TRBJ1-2	CASSMLLPHYGYTF	TGTGCCAGTAGTATGCTCCTTCCCCACTATGGCTACACCTTC
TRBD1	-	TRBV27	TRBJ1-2	CASSLAPRQGSRDGYTF	TGTGCCAGCAGTTTAGCACCAAGACAGGGGTCTAGGGATGGCTACACCTTC
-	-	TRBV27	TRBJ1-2	CASSLGRTGYGYTF	TGTGCCAGCAGTTTAGGGAGAACGGGCTATGGCTACACCTTC
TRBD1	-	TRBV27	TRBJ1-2	CASSLVGAGGGYTF	TGTGCCAGCAGTTTAGTCGGGGCAGGGGGCGGCTACACCTTC
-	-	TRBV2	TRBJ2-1	CASSEGEQFF	TGTGCCAGCTCCGAGGGGGAGCAGTTCTTC
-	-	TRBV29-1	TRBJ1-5	CSVGGTNQPQHF	TGCAGCGTTGGAGGGACAAATCAGCCCCAGCATTTT
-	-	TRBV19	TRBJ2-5	CASSNPGRVGSGTQYF	TGTGCCAGTAGTAACCCCGGCAGGGTAGGCTCTGGGACCCAGTACTTC
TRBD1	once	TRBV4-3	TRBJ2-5	CASSQDLGTGGTQYF	TGCGCCAGCAGCCAAGATTTGGGGACAGGAGGGACCCAGTACTTC
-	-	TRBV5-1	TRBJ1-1	CASSPGYDVGGYTEAFF	TGCGCCAGCAGCCCTGGGTATGACGTCGGGGGCTACACTGAAGCTTTCTTT
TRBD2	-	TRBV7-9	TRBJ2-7	CASSSPGLAYEQYF	TGTGCCAGCAGCTCTCCGGGACTAGCCTACGAGCAGTACTTC
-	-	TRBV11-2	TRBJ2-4	CASGEAKNIQYF	TGTGCCAGCGGGGAGGCCAAAAACATTCAGTACTTC
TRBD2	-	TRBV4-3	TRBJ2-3	CASSQDRRGGSTDTQYF	TGCGCCAGCAGCCAAGATCGGCGCGGGGGGAGCACAGATACGCAGTATTTT
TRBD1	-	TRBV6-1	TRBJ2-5	CASRTGGGETQYF	TGTGCCAGCCGGACAGGGGGCGGGGAGACCCAGTACTTC
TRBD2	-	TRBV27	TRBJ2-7	CASMPGGQFYEQYF	TGTGCCAGCATGCCGGGGGGTCAATTCTACGAGCAGTACTTC
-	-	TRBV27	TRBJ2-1	CASSISVYNEQFF	TGTGCCAGCAGTATTAGCGTGTACAATGAGCAGTTCTTC
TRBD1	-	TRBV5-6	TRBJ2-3	CASSSTWTGGATDTQYF	TGTGCCAGCAGCTCCACCTGGACAGGGGGCGCGACAGATACGCAGTATTTT
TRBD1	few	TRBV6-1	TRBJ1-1	CASSWGQGEAFF	TGTGCCAGCAGTTGGGGACAGGGCGAAGCTTTCTTT
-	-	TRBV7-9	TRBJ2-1	CASSSLPNEQFF	TGTGCCAGCAGCTCCCTCCCCAATGAGCAGTTCTTC
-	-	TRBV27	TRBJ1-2	CASLTPGVSGYTF	TGTGCCAGCCTGACACCCGGGGTTTCTGGCTACACCTTC
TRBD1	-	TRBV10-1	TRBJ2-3	CASGYRGRKADTQYF	TGCGCCAGCGGCTACAGGGGGCGCAAGGCAGATACGCAGTATTTT
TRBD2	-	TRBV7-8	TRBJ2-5	CASSYGLAGFQETQYF	TGTGCCAGCAGCTACGGACTAGCGGGATTTCAAGAGACCCAGTACTTC
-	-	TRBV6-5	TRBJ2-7	CASTLRVGFDEQYF	TGTGCCAGCACCCTCCGAGTGGGCTTCGACGAGCAGTACTTC
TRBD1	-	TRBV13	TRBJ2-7	CASSFTRDRGWEQYF	TGTGCCAGCAGCTTTACCCGGGACAGGGGGTGGGAGCAGTACTTC
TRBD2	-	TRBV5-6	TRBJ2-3	CASSRSGSGGDTQYF	TGTGCCAGCAGCCGTAGCGGGAGTGGAGGGGATACGCAGTATTTT
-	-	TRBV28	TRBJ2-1	CASSLDGGDEQFF	TGTGCCAGCAGTTTGGATGGCGGGGATGAGCAGTTCTTC
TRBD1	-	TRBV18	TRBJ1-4	CASSPTGENEKLFF	TGTGCCAGCTCACCCACAGGGGAAAATGAAAAACTGTTTTTT
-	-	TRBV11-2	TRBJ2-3	CASSLGGQRTQYF	TGTGCCAGCAGCTTAGGTGGGCAGCGTACGCAGTATTTT
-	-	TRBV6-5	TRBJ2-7	CASSYGTPIEQYF	TGTGCCAGCAGTTACGGGACACCAATCGAGCAGTACTTC
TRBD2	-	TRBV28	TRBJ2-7	CASRSGIRSYEQYF	TGTGCCAGCAGGAGCGGGATTAGGTCCTACGAGCAGTACTTC